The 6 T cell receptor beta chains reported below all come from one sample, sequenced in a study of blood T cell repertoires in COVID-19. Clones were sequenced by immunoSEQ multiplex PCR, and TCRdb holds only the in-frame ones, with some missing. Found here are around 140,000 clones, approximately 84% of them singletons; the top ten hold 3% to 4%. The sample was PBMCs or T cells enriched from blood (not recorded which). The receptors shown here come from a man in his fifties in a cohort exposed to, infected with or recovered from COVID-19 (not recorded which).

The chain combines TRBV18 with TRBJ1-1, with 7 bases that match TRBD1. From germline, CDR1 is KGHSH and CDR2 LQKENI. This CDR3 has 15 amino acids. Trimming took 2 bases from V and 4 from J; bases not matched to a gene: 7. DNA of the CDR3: TGTGCCAGCTCACCAAAAACAGGGGCGGGCACTGAAGCTTTCTTT. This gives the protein CASSPKTGAGTEAFF.

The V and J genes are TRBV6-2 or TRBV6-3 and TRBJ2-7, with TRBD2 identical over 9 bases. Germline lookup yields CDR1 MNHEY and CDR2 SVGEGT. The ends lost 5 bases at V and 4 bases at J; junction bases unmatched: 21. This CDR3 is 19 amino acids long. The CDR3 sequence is CASSATAGTSPLPSYEQYF. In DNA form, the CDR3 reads TGTGCCAGCAGTGCTACCGCCGGGACTAGCCCCCTACCGAGTTACGAGCAGTACTTC.

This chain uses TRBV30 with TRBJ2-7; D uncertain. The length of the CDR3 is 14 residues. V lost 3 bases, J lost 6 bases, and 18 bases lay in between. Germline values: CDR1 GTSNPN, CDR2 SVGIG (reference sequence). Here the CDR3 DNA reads TGTGCCTGGAGCACCGGGTTCCCGTCCGGCGAGCAGTACTTC. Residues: CAWSTGFPSGEQYF.

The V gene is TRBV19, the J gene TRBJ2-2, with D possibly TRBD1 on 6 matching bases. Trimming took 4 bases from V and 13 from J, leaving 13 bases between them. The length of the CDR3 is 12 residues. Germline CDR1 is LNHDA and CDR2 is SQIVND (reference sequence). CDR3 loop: CASSTHRDLLFF. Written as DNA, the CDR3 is TGTGCCAGTAGTACTCACAGGGACCTGCTGTTTTTT.

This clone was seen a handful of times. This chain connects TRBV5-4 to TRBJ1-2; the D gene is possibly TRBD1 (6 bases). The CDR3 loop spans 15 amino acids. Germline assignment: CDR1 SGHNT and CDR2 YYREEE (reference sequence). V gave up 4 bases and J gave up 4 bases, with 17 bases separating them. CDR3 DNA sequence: TGTGCCAGCAGCGCGGACGGGGGGCGCAGCTATGGCTACACCTTC. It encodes CASSADGGRSYGYTF.

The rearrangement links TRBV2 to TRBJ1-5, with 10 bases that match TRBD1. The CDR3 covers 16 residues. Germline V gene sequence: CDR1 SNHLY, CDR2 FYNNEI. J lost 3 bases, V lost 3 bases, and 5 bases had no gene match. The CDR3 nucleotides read TGTGCCAGCAGTGAGGGGACAGGGGCAACCAATCAGCCCCAGCATTTT. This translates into CASSEGTGATNQPQHF.